The 8 T cell receptor beta chains below come from one sample, sequenced in a study of cytomegalovirus exposure and HLA in healthy donors. The PCR used 60 Vbeta and 13 Jbeta primers. Sequencing used immunoSEQ multiplex PCR; TCRdb keeps in-frame clones, though not all of them. The sample contains 150,000 to 200,000 clones, about four fifths of which appear only once. Sequenced sample: PBMCs. The receptors derive from a woman aged 50 to 60 in good health and CMV-seronegative.

This clone showed up just a few times. The gene calls are TRBV2 and TRBJ2-6, with a possible D match to TRBD1 (5 bases). From germline, CDR1 is SNHLY and CDR2 FYNNEI. The V and J ends lost 9 bases and 0 bases respectively, with 15 bases between them. This CDR3 has 16 amino acids. The CDR3, as DNA: TGTGCCAGTACGGACACCCCCACCTCTGGGGCCAACGTCCTGACTTTC. Its protein product is CASTDTPTSGANVLTF.

The V gene is TRBV7-3, the J gene TRBJ2-2; 12 bases are a match to TRBD2. V was clipped by 0 bases and J by 4 bases; unmatched bases: 6. The CDR3 contains 18 residues. CDR1 and CDR2 from the germline V gene are SGHTA and FQGTGA. The CDR3 protein is CASSLTGLAGPGTGELFF. CDR3 bases: TGTGCCAGCAGCTTAACGGGACTAGCGGGTCCGGGCACCGGGGAGCTGTTTTTT.

This chain joins TRBV7-9 and TRBJ2-1; maybe TRBD1 (5 bases). Germline assignment: CDR1 SEHNR and CDR2 FQNEAQ (reference sequence). Trimming took 4 bases from V and 9 from J, leaving 13 bases between them. The CDR3 runs 13 residues. CDR3 DNA: TGTGCCAGCAGCTCTCAGGGTCAGAGTGAGCAGTTCTTC. It codes for CASSSQGQSEQFF.

The chain joins TRBV7-2 to TRBJ2-3, with D possibly being TRBD2 (5 bases). The CDR3 has 14 residues. Germline V gene sequence: CDR1 SGHTA, CDR2 FQGNSA. V was cut by 5 bases and J by 2 bases, with 11 bases left in between. CDR3 nucleotides: TGTGCCAGCAGCCCCGACTACTTCACAGATACGCAGTATTTT. This translates into CASSPDYFTDTQYF.

Note on this clone: At one of its ends the junction is not consistent with the germline gene, which may arise from a read error. At the DNA level, this CDR3 is encoded by other sequences in the same sample as well. This rearrangement joins TRBV6-1 to TRBJ1-5, with 9 bases lining up with TRBD1. Germline V CDR1 and CDR2: MNHNS, SASEGT. The length of the CDR3 is 17 residues. CDR3 in amino acids: CASSGQGSIIGNQPQHF. CDR3 coding DNA: TGTGCTAGCAGTGGACAGGGGAGCATTATAGGAAATCAGCCCCAGCATTTT.

In regard to this clone: Other DNA sequences in this specimen translate into the identical CDR3. The V and J genes are TRBV5-1 and TRBJ1-4, with 7 nucleotides matching TRBD1. Germline CDR1 and CDR2: SGHRS and YFSETQ. V was pared by 0 bases and J by 8 bases, with 4 bases of the junction left unmatched. The CDR3 length is 14 residues. The CDR3 here is CASSLAGQFEKLFF. The CDR3 DNA reads as TGCGCCAGCAGCTTGGCGGGACAGTTCGAAAAACTGTTTTTT.

The chain recombines TRBV7-2 with TRBJ1-1, with a weak D call TRBD1 (6 bases). V was clipped by 5 bases and J by 0 bases, with 13 bases between them. The germline CDR1 and CDR2 sequences are SGHTA and FQGNSA. The CDR3 is 15 residues long. CDR3 region: CASSPRQAVNTEAFF. The CDR3 DNA follows: TGTGCCAGCAGCCCCAGACAGGCGGTGAACACTGAAGCTTTCTTT.

V and J are TRBV29-1 and TRBJ2-2; tentatively, D is TRBD2 (6 bases). Germline V gene data show CDR1 as SQVTM and CDR2 as ANQGSEA. V was pared by 5 bases and J by 5 bases, with 12 bases between. The CDR3 has 13 amino acids. The CDR3 nucleotides read TGCAGCGTTACCAAGGAGGGGACCGGGGAGCTGTTTTTT. Encoded protein: CSVTKEGTGELFF.